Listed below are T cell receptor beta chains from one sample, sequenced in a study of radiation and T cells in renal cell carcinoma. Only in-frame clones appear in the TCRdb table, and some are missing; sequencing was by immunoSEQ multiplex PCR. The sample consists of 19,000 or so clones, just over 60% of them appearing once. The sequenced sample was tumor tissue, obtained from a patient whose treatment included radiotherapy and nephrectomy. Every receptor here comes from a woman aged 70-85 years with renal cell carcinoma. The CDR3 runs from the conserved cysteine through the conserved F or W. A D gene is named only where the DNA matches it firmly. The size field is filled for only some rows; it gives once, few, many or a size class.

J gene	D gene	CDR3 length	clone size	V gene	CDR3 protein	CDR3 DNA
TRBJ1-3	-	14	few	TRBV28	CASSSGLDEHTIYF	TGTGCCAGCAGTTCCGGGCTGGACGAACACACCATATATTTT
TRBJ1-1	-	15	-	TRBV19	CASSIRQDQNTEAFF	TGTGCCAGTAGTATTAGGCAGGATCAGAACACTGAAGCTTTCTTT
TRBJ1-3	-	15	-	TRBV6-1	CASSLHRSSGNTIYF	TGTGCCAGCAGCCTACACAGGTCCTCTGGAAACACCATATATTTT
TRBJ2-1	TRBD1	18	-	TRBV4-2	CASSQEWGEGAVYNEQFF	TGTGCCAGCAGCCAAGAATGGGGTGAGGGGGCAGTCTACAATGAGCAGTTCTTC
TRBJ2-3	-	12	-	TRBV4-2	CASSQDGDTQYF	TGTGCCAGCAGCCAAGACGGAGATACGCAGTATTTT
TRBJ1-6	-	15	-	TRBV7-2	CASSQSGVSGSPLHF	TGTGCCAGCAGCCAATCAGGGGTCTCCGGATCACCCCTCCACTTT
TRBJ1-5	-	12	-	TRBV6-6	CASSSYNQPQHF	TGTGCCAGCAGTTCTTACAATCAGCCCCAGCATTTT
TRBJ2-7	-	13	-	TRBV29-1	CSVEFGTSYEQYF	TGCAGCGTTGAATTTGGCACGTCCTACGAGCAGTACTTC
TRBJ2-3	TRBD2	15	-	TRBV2	CASRTLAGDTDTQYF	TGTGCCAGCAGGACCCTAGCGGGGGACACAGATACGCAGTATTTT
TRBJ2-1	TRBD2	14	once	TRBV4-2	CASSQDRASGEQFF	TGTGCCAGCAGCCAAGATAGGGCTAGCGGTGAGCAGTTCTTC